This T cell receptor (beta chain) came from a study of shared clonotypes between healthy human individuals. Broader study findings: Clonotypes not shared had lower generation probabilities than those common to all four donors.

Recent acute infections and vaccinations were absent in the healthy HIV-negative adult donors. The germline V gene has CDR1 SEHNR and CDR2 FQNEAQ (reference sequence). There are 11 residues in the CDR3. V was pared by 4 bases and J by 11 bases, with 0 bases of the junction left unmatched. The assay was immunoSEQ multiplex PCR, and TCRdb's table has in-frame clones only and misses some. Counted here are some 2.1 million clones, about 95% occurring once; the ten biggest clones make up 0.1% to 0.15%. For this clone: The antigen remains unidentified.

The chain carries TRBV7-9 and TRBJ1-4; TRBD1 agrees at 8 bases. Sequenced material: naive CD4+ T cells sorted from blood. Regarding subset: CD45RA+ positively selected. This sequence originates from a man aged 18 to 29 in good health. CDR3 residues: CASSYRGKLFF. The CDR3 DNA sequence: TGTGCCAGCAGCTACAGGGGGAAACTGTTTTTT.